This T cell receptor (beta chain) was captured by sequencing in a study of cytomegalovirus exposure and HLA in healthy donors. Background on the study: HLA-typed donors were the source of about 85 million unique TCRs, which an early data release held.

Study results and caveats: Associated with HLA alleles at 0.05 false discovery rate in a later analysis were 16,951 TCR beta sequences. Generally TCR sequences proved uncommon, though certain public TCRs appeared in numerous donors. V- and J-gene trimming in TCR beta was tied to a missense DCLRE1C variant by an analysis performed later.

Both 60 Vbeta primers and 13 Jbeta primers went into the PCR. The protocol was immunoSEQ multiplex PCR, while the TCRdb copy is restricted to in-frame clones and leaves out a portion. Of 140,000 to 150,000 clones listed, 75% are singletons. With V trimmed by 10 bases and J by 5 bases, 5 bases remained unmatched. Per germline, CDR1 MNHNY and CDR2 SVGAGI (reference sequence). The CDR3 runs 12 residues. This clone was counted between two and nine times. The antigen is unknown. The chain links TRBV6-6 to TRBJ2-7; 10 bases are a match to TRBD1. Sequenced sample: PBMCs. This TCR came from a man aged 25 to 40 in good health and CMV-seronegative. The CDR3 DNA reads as TGTGCCATGGGACAGGGGTGGAACGAGCAGTACTTC. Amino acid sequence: CAMGQGWNEQYF.